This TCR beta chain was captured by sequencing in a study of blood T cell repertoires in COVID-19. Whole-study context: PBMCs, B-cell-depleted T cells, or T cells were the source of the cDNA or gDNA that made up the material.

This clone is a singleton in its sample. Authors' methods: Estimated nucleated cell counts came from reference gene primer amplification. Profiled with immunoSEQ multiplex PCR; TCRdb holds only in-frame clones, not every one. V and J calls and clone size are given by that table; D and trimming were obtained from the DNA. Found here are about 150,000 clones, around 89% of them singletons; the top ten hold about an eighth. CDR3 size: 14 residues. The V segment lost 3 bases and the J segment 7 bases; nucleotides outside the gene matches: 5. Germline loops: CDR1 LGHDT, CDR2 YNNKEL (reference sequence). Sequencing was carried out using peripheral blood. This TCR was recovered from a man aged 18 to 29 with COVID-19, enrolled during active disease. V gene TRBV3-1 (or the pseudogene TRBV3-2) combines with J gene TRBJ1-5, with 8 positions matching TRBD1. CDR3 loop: CASSHQTGVQPQHF. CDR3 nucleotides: TGTGCCAGCAGCCATCAGACAGGGGTACAGCCCCAGCATTTT.